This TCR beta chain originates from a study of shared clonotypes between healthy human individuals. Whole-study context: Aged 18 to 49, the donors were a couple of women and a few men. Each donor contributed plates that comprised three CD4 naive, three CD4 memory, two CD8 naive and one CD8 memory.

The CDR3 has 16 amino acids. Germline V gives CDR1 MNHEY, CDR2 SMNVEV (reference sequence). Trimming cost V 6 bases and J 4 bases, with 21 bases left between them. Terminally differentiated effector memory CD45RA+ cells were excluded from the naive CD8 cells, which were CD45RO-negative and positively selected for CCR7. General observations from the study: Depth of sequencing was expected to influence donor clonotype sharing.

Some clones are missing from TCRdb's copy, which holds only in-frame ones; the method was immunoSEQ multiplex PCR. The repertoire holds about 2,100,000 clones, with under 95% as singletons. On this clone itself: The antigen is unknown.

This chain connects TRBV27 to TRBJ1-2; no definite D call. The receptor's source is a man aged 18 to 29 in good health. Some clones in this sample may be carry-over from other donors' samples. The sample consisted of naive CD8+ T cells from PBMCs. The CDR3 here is CASRSLKASASYGYTF. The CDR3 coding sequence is TGTGCCAGCAGATCCTTAAAGGCCTCGGCCAGCTATGGCTACACCTTC.